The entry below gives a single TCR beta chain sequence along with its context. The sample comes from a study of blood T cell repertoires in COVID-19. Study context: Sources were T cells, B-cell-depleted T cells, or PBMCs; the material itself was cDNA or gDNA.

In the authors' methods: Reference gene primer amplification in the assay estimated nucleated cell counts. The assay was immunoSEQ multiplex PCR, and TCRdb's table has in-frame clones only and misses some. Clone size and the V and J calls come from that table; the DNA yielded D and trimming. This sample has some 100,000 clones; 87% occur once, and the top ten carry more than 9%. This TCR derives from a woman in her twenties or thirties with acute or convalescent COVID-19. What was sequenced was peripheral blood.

The CDR3 spells CASSPPNRGGGVDTQYF. The CDR3 region has the DNA TGTGCCAGCTCACCCCCCAACCGGGGGGGAGGAGTAGATACGCAGTATTTT. The rearrangement uses TRBV18 and TRBJ2-3, with 8 bases aligning to TRBD2. Unmatched junction bases numbered 13, after V lost 3 bases and J lost 5 bases. This CDR3 region has 17 residues. Germline lookup yields CDR1 KGHSH and CDR2 LQKENI.